This is a list of T cell receptor beta chains from one sample in a study of shared clonotypes between healthy human individuals. The assay was immunoSEQ multiplex PCR, and TCRdb's table has in-frame clones only and misses some. The data hold about 980,000 clones, with approximately 80% observed a single time. Sequences were obtained from memory CD4+ T cells sorted from blood. These receptors all stem from a young man in good health. Each CDR3 is given with its conserved first and last residue. A D gene is named only where the DNA matches it firmly. The size of a clone is reported for some rows only, either as once, few or many, or as a class for expanded clones.

J | V | size | D | DNA | CDR3
TRBJ1-1 | TRBV30 | few | . | TGTGCCGGAACCCTTGCGAGTTACACTGAAGCTTTCTTT | CAGTLASYTEAFF
TRBJ1-1 | TRBV2 | . | TRBD1 | TGTGCCAGCGTCGTGGGGACAGCGGCAGCTGAAGCTTTCTTT | CASVVGTAAAEAFF
TRBJ2-1 | TRBV6-1 | . | . | TGTGCCAGCAGTGAACGGCGGGCGGACAATGAGCAGTTCTTC | CASSERRADNEQFF
TRBJ1-4 | TRBV28 | . | . | TGTGCCAGCAGTTTATGGGGGACCCTTAAGAGAAAACTGTTTTTT | CASSLWGTLKRKLFF
TRBJ1-1 | TRBV7-8 | many | . | TGTGCCAGCAGCAAACATGTCACTGAAGCTTTCTTT | CASSKHVTEAFF
TRBJ1-2 | TRBV6-1 | . | TRBD1 | TGTGCCAGCAGTCTAAGGACAGGGACTAACTATGGCTACACCTTC | CASSLRTGTNYGYTF
TRBJ1-2 | TRBV25-1 | many | . | TGTGCCAGCAGTGACAACAGGGTGCTTTATGGCTACACCTTC | CASSDNRVLYGYTF
TRBJ1-5 | TRBV5-6 | . | . | TGTGCCAGCAGCTTGGGCGTCAATCAGCCCCAGCATTTT | CASSLGVNQPQHF
TRBJ2-7 | TRBV11-3 | few | TRBD1 | TGTGCCAGCAGCGAGCCCCGGGACAGGGGTGGGGAGCAGTACTTC | CASSEPRDRGGEQYF
TRBJ1-1 | TRBV10-2 | . | . | TGCGCCAGCAGTAAACAGGGAGGGACTGAAGCTTTCTTT | CASSKQGGTEAFF
TRBJ2-7 | TRBV7-2 | few | . | TGTGCCAGCAGCTTAGGGGACATATCGAGGGAGCAGTACTTC | CASSLGDISREQYF
TRBJ1-1 | TRBV21-1 | . | . | TGTGCCAGCAGCAAAATGACGGACACTGAAGCTTTCTTT | CASSKMTDTEAFF
TRBJ2-7 | TRBV5-5 | few | . | TGTGCCAGCAGCTTACGGGAAGGGGACGAGCAGTACTTC | CASSLREGDEQYF
TRBJ2-7 | TRBV5-4 | . | TRBD2 | TGTGCCAGCAGCCCGAGTGGGCTAGCGGGGACCTACGAGCAGTACTTC | CASSPSGLAGTYEQYF
TRBJ2-3 | TRBV28 | . | TRBD1 | TGTGCCAGCAGTTTAGCGGCCGGGACAGTAAGCACAGATACGCAGTATTTT | CASSLAAGTVSTDTQYF
TRBJ2-1 | TRBV9 | . | . | TGTGCCAGCAGCGTAGATCCCCGGGGTGCCAATGAGCAGTTCTTC | CASSVDPRGANEQFF
TRBJ2-3 | TRBV6-1 | . | . | TGTGCCAGCAGTGAGAGATGGCCCCCCGATACGCAGTATTTT | CASSERWPPDTQYF
TRBJ2-3 | TRBV10-2 | . | TRBD2 | TGCGCCAGCGGTAGCGGGAGGGGCGCAGATACGCAGTATTTT | CASGSGRGADTQYF
TRBJ2-5 | TRBV5-6 | . | . | TGTGCCAGCAGCGAGGGTGGAGAGACCCAGTACTTC | CASSEGGETQYF
TRBJ1-6 | TRBV27 | . | . | TGTGCCAGCGGGACTGTGACCCCGGGGTCACCCCTCCACTTT | CASGTVTPGSPLHF
TRBJ1-1 | TRBV5-1 | . | . | TGCGCCAGCAGCTTGGCCTCAGGGAACACTGAAGCTTTCTTT | CASSLASGNTEAFF
TRBJ2-7 | TRBV11-2 | once | TRBD2 | TGTGCCAGCAGCTTAGTCGGGAGGGGGGTTGTTGACGAGCAGTACTTC | CASSLVGRGVVDEQYF
TRBJ2-1 | TRBV5-6 | few | . | TGTGCCAGCAGCGACACCTCCTACAATGAGCAGTTCTTC | CASSDTSYNEQFF
TRBJ2-2 | TRBV2 | . | . | TGTGCCAGCAGGGGATTCGCGAACACCGGGGAGCTGTTTTTT | CASRGFANTGELFF
TRBJ2-3 | TRBV19 | . | . | TGTGCCAGTAGTGAGGGACGGGGCACAGATACGCAGTATTTT | CASSEGRGTDTQYF
TRBJ1-5 | TRBV6-1 | . | . | TGTGCCAGCAGTGAAGCGGGGGGGCCCCTGGGAGCCCAGCATTTT | CASSEAGGPLGAQHF
TRBJ1-3 | TRBV19 | few | . | TGTGCCAGTAGTCCCGACGGTGTCGGAAACACCATATATTTT | CASSPDGVGNTIYF
TRBJ2-3 | TRBV10-1 | . | TRBD2 | TGCGCCAGCAGTGGGACTAGCGGTACGGGTGCAGATACGCAGTATTTT | CASSGTSGTGADTQYF
TRBJ1-6 | TRBV6-1 | . | . | TGTGCCAGCATTATTTCGACATCGTCAGTATCACCCCTCCACTTT | CASIISTSSVSPLHF
TRBJ1-3 | TRBV9 | once | . | TGTGCCAGCAGCGTATCCTTAAGCTCTGGAAACACCATATATTTT | CASSVSLSSGNTIYF
TRBJ1-2 | TRBV28 | . | . | TGTGCCAGCAGTTTAGTCCCCATCCCTCGCTATGGCTACACCTTC | CASSLVPIPRYGYTF
TRBJ1-5 | TRBV6-1 | . | . | TGTGCCAGCAGTGAGGACCAGCCCCAGCATTTT | CASSEDQPQHF
TRBJ1-2 | TRBV2 | . | . | TGTGCCAGCAGTGAAGATTCGGGAGCGAGTAACTATGGCTACACCTTC | CASSEDSGASNYGYTF
TRBJ1-4 | TRBV4-1 | . | TRBD1 | TGCGCCAGCAGCCAACCAGACAGGGGACCTAATGAAAAACTGTTTTTT | CASSQPDRGPNEKLFF
TRBJ2-5 | TRBV2 | . | . | TGTGCCAGCAGTGAGAACTTCCAAGAGACCCAGTACTTC | CASSENFQETQYF
TRBJ1-2 | TRBV5-5 | . | TRBD1 | TGTGCCAGCAGCCCCTGGACAGGGGGCGGGTATGGCTACACCTTC | CASSPWTGGGYGYTF
TRBJ2-3 | TRBV9 | . | . | TGTGCCAGCAGCGTAGAGGCAGTAGAGACAGATACGCAGTATTTT | CASSVEAVETDTQYF
TRBJ1-2 | TRBV6-5 | . | . | TGTGCCAGCAGTTACTCCACAGGGATCGGCTATGGCTACACCTTC | CASSYSTGIGYGYTF
TRBJ2-2 | TRBV5-4 | few | . | TGTGCCAGCAGCTTGGCGTCCCGGAACACCGGGGAGCTGTTTTTT | CASSLASRNTGELFF
TRBJ1-4 | TRBV30 | . | . | TGTGCCTGGAGTGTGAAAGGTCTAGCTGAAAAACTGTTTTTT | CAWSVKGLAEKLFF
TRBJ2-2 | TRBV19 | . | . | TGTGCCAGTAAACCCCGTCTTACAGCATATTCGAACACCGGGGAGCTGTTTTTT | CASKPRLTAYSNTGELFF
TRBJ1-1 | TRBV28 | once | TRBD1 | TGTGCCAGCAGTCTTACAGGGGTGGGCACTGAAGCTTTCTTT | CASSLTGVGTEAFF
TRBJ2-1 | TRBV15 | few | . | TGTGCCACCAGCAGAAAACGACAGGACAACAATGAGCAGTTCTTC | CATSRKRQDNNEQFF
TRBJ2-7 | TRBV10-1 | . | . | TGCGCCAGCAGTCCCGGGACAACCAGAGAGCAGTACTTC | CASSPGTTREQYF
TRBJ2-7 | TRBV4-1 | . | . | TGCGCCAGCAGCCAAAATCGGCAGGAGCAGTACTTC | CASSQNRQEQYF
TRBJ1-3 | TRBV9 | . | . | TGTGCCAGCAGCGTAGTTGCTGACGACTCTGGAAACACCATATATTTT | CASSVVADDSGNTIYF
TRBJ1-1 | TRBV7-8 | . | . | TGTGCCAGCACGCGAGGGTCAAACACTGAAGCTTTCTTT | CASTRGSNTEAFF
TRBJ1-4 | TRBV2 | . | . | TGTGCCAGCAGCTCCGGATCCCTAAGCGAAAAACTGTTTTTT | CASSSGSLSEKLFF
TRBJ1-2 | TRBV5-6 | . | . | TGTGCCAGCAGCTTGGGGGCAGGAGGTAGCTACACCTTC | CASSLGAGGSYTF
TRBJ2-1 | TRBV2 | . | . | TGTGCCAGCAGTGCGGCCGGGATGGAGAGCAATGAGCAGTTCTTC | CASSAAGMESNEQFF
TRBJ2-4 | TRBV5-1 | . | TRBD2 | TGCGCCAGCAGCTTCGGGGGGAAGCGCAACATTCAGTACTTC | CASSFGGKRNIQYF
TRBJ2-7 | TRBV20-1 | . | TRBD1 | TGCTCGGGACAGGGTTTCGACGAGCAGTACTTC | CSGQGFDEQYF
TRBJ1-2 | TRBV6-5 | few | . | TGTGCCAGCAGTCCCCTGGCAGGACCCGGCTACACCTTC | CASSPLAGPGYTF
TRBJ2-7 | TRBV30 | . | . | TGTGCCTGGAGTACGGGGCCCAGCTCCTACGAGCAGTACTTC | CAWSTGPSSYEQYF
TRBJ2-7 | TRBV11-2 | . | . | TGTGCCAGCAGCTTAGCCGGCTACGAGCAGTACTTC | CASSLAGYEQYF